The 25 T cell receptor beta chains in this list originate from one sample, sequenced in a study of blood T cells in healthy people across ages. A sample-barcoded 5' primer and a J-beta primer mix were used in a second PCR of about 7 to 12 cycles. TCRdb reprocessed the 5' RACE reads with MiXCR, giving one entry per CDR3 protein. Of 850,000 or so distinct CDR3 sequences listed, 25% to 35% were seen once; the top ten hold roughly 17%. Sequencing was carried out using blood. These receptors all stem from a woman of 80 years or more in good health.

This clonotype was picked up many times. V and J are TRBV2 and TRBJ2-7; D is unclear. Germline values: CDR1 SNHLY, CDR2 FYNNEI. The V and J ends lost 6 bases and 5 bases respectively, with 14 bases between them. CDR3 length: 13 residues. The CDR3 protein is CASSADRRHEQYF. DNA of the CDR3: TGTGCCAGCAGCGCAGACCGGCGCCACGAGCAGTACTTC.

Comments on this clonotype: The junction shows a germline mismatch at one end, possibly a read error. The chain couples TRBV7-2 to TRBJ2-5, with 10 bases matching TRBD2. CDR1 and CDR2 (germline): SGHTA, FQGNSA. This CDR3 is built from 18 residues. Here the CDR3 DNA reads TGTGCCAGCAGCTTCACGCTACTACTAGCGGGATACCAAGAGACCCAGGACTTC. Amino acids: CASSFTLLLAGYQETQDF.

This clonotype came up a few times. The V call is TRBV7-2, the J call TRBJ2-2, with TRBD1 as a possible D gene (6 bases). The CDR3 is 16 amino acids. The V end lost 2 bases, the J end lost 2 bases, and 12 bases lay between the germline ends. Per the germline V gene, CDR1 is SGHTA and CDR2 is FQGNSA. The CDR3 sequence is CASSLLGTHNTGELFF. The CDR3 DNA reads as TGTGCCAGCAGCTTACTCGGGACACACAACACCGGGGAGCTGTTTTTT.

The rearrangement uses TRBV10-3 and TRBJ2-2; 7 nucleotides align to TRBD1. Germline V gene sequence: CDR1 ENHRY, CDR2 SYGVKD. This CDR3 region has 14 residues. The V and J ends lost 10 bases and 2 bases, in that order; junction bases with no gene match: 7. CDR3 bases: TGTGCCACCCAGACAGGGAGCAACACCGGGGAGCTGTTTTTT. This sequence encodes CATQTGSNTGELFF.

This clonotype was recorded once. A much larger clone lies one base from this, so it may be a read error. The CDR3 sequence: CVSSLTTETQYF. CDR3 bases: TGTGTCAGCAGCTTGACCACAGAGACCCAGTACTTC. The genes are TRBV7-8 and TRBJ2-7; D is ambiguous. The DNA end lines up better with TRBJ2-5; the J call may be wrong. From germline, CDR1 is SGHVS and CDR2 FQNEAQ. This CDR3 comprises 12 residues.

The chain recombines TRBV20-1 with TRBJ1-6; D may be TRBD1 (6 bases). CDR3 length: 16 amino acids. Looked up from germline, CDR1 is DFQATT and CDR2 is SNEGSKA (reference sequence). The germline V and J ends were trimmed by 4 bases and 0 bases, with 13 bases remaining between them. DNA of the CDR3: TGCAGTGCTAAGGACAGAATCAACTCCTATAATTCACCCCTCCACTTT. It is translated as CSAKDRINSYNSPLHF.

The J gene is TRBJ1-6, the V gene TRBV18; TRBD1 might be the D (5 bases). Trimming removed 4 bases at V and 13 bases at J, with 14 bases between. The CDR3 is 13 amino acids. Germline loops: CDR1 KGHSH, CDR2 LQKENI. The DNA of the CDR3 is TGTGCCAGCTCACAGACCGGGGGTATCCCCCTCCACTTT. Encoded protein: CASSQTGGIPLHF.

This clonotype was observed at least ten times. The DNA for the CDR3 is TGTGCCAGCAGCCAAGATCCCTTCTACGAGCAGTACTTC. Translating gives CASSQDPFYEQYF. This chain links TRBV3-1 with TRBJ2-7; no clear D. The V gene's germline CDR1 is LGHDT and CDR2 YNNKEL (reference sequence). Trimming pared 0 bases from V and 3 bases from J, leaving 6 bases between. The CDR3 extends over 13 amino acids.

This clonotype has a handful of counts. The rearrangement joins TRBV30 to TRBJ2-7; perhaps TRBD1 as D (6 bases). Germline lookup yields CDR1 GTSNPN and CDR2 SVGIG (reference sequence). The CDR3 length is 16 residues. Trimming removed 0 bases at V and 1 base at J, with 16 bases between. In nucleotides, the CDR3 is TGTGCCTGGAGTGTATGGGGACAAGGGACATCCTACGAGCAGTACTTC. Translation: CAWSVWGQGTSYEQYF.

This clonotype was detected only a few times. V and J are TRBV7-8 and TRBJ1-2, with 7 bases that match TRBD1. The germline V gene encodes CDR1 SGHVS and CDR2 FQNEAQ. V trimming: 4 bases; J trimming: 6 bases; junction bases outside the gene matches: 11. This CDR3 is 15 amino acids long. Written as DNA, the CDR3 is TGTGCCAGCAGCTGGAGACGTGGGACAGACCATGGCTACACCTTC. Encoded protein: CASSWRRGTDHGYTF.

The chain employs TRBV7-8 and TRBJ1-4; 9 bases line up with TRBD1. Trimming at V came to 6 bases and at J to 7 bases, leaving 18 bases not matched to a gene. The CDR3 sequence is 18 residues long. Germline loops: CDR1 SGHVS, CDR2 FQNEAQ. The CDR3 nucleotides are TGTGCCAGCAGTCCAGCAGAGCCGGGACAGGGCTCGGGTGAAAAACTGTTTTTT. Amino acid sequence: CASSPAEPGQGSGEKLFF. The full variable domain, completed using reference TRBV7-8 and TRBJ1-4, is GAGVSQSPRYKVAKRGQDVALRCDPISGHVSLFWYQQALGQGPEFLTYFQNEAQLDKSGLPSDRFFAERPEGSVSTLKIQRTQQEDSAVYLCASSPAEPGQGSGEKLFFGSGTQLSVL.

Turning to this clonotype: A clone one base away is much larger, so this may be a read error. The chain combines TRBV4-3 with TRBJ2-5; D is unclear. The CDR3 totals 14 residues. Trimming took off 0 bases at V and 11 bases at J, with 16 bases between the two ends. CDR1 and CDR2 (germline): LGHNA, YSLEER. This CDR3 is CASSQEGWANEQYF. Here the CDR3 DNA reads TGCGCCAGCAGCCAAGAGGGTTGGGCCAATGAGCAGTACTTC.

This clonotype showed up just a few times. A much larger clone differs from this one at a single base, so this may be a read error. The rearrangement joins TRBV20-1 to TRBJ2-3, with TRBD1 as a possible D gene (5 bases). Trimming took 3 bases from V and 5 from J, leaving 6 bases between them. The CDR3 is 11 amino acids. The germline CDR1 and CDR2 sequences are DFQATT and SNEGSKA (reference sequence). Here the CDR3 reads CSASRGDTQYF. The CDR3 DNA sequence: TGCAGTGCTAGTAGGGGAGATACGCAGTATTTT.

The V call is TRBV7-9, the J call TRBJ1-1, with a tentative D call TRBD1 (6 bases). Trimming pared 5 bases from V and 1 base from J, leaving 11 bases between. Germline CDR1 and CDR2: SEHNR and FQNEAQ (reference sequence). The CDR3 consists of 14 residues. The CDR3 loop reads CASSPQGWNTEAFF. The DNA of the CDR3 is TGTGCCAGCAGCCCACAGGGTTGGAACACTGAAGCTTTCTTT.

Concerning this clonotype: This may be a read error: a much more frequent sequence differs by one nucleotide. The CDR3 DNA sequence: TGTGCCAGCAGTCGACCGGACGGGGGCTATGGCTACACCTTC. Translating gives CASSRPDGGYGYTF. This chain connects TRBV12-3 or TRBV12-4 to TRBJ1-2; a possible D gene is TRBD1 (5 bases). CDR3 size: 14 residues. Trimming removed 5 bases from V and 4 bases from J, with 14 bases in between.

CDR3 sequence reads: CASSQGLSSGNTIYF. The CDR3 nucleotides read TGTGCCAGCAGTCAGGGGCTGAGCTCTGGAAACACCATATATTTT. V and J are TRBV12-3 or TRBV12-4 and TRBJ1-3, with a tentative D call TRBD1 (6 bases). The germline V and J ends were trimmed by 5 bases and 0 bases, with 11 bases remaining between them. The CDR3 has 15 residues.

This clonotype was found many times. The V call is TRBV12-3 or TRBV12-4, the J call TRBJ1-1, with TRBD1 identical over 9 bases. The CDR3 extends over 17 amino acids. The ends lost 7 bases at V and 0 bases at J; junction bases unmatched: 12. This CDR3 reads CASTRWGTGHMNTEAFF. The CDR3 DNA is TGTGCCAGCACCCGTTGGGGGACAGGGCACATGAACACTGAAGCTTTCTTT.

V gene TRBV20-1 combines with J gene TRBJ2-7; 11 nucleotides match TRBD2. The CDR3 covers 16 residues. Germline-derived CDR1 and CDR2 are DFQATT and SNEGSKA (reference sequence). The V segment lost 4 bases and the J segment 3 bases; nucleotides outside the gene matches: 11. In DNA, the CDR3 is TGCAGTGCTACCCCGGGACTAGCGGAAAGTTGCTACGAGCAGTACTTC. Amino acid sequence: CSATPGLAESCYEQYF.

This clonotype was seen at least ten times. CDR3 region: CASSLRTVEQYF. CDR3 DNA: TGTGCCAGCAGCTTAAGGACAGTGGAGCAGTACTTC. The chain couples TRBV5-8 to TRBJ2-7, with D possibly TRBD1 on 6 matching bases. From germline, CDR1 is SGHTS and CDR2 YDEGEE. The V end lost 2 bases, the J end lost 7 bases, and 10 bases lay between the germline ends. The length of the CDR3 is 12 residues.

This sequence joins TRBV12-3 or TRBV12-4 and TRBJ1-1, with a possible D match to TRBD1 (6 bases). The CDR3 loop spans 12 amino acids. V gave up 5 bases and J gave up 5 bases, with 9 bases separating them. The CDR3 coding sequence is TGTGCCAGCAGTAGGACAGTGACTGAAGCTTTCTTT. Its protein is CASSRTVTEAFF.

This clonotype has only a few counts. The rearrangement links TRBV7-2 to TRBJ2-2; TRBD2 matches at 9 bases. V shed 5 bases, J shed 5 bases, and the junction held 6 bases outside the gene matches. CDR1 and CDR2 from the germline V gene are SGHTA and FQGNSA. The CDR3 consists of 15 residues. The DNA for the CDR3 is TGTGCCAGCAGCCCAGGGACTAGCACGACCGGGGAGCTGTTTTTT. This translates into CASSPGTSTTGELFF.

This clonotype was observed a few times. The DNA of the CDR3 is TGCAGTGCTAGGACAGTCAGTTCCCGCCTAGGGTCTGAAGCTTTCTTT. It specifies CSARTVSSRLGSEAFF. This chain joins TRBV20-1 and TRBJ1-1; possibly TRBD1 for D (5 bases). The CDR3 runs to 16 residues. The germline V gene has CDR1 DFQATT and CDR2 SNEGSKA (reference sequence). Trimming removed 3 bases at V and 6 bases at J, with 23 bases between.

In this sample, this clonotype turned up many times. V and J are TRBV20-1 and TRBJ2-3, with D unresolved. Trimming removed 3 bases at V and 0 bases at J, with 16 bases between. CDR3 length equals 16 residues. Germline CDR1 and CDR2: DFQATT and SNEGSKA (reference sequence). Here the CDR3 reads CSASFAAATSTDTQYF. DNA of the CDR3: TGCAGTGCTAGTTTTGCGGCAGCCACTAGCACAGATACGCAGTATTTT.

This clonotype was counted many times. The chain employs TRBV11-2 and TRBJ2-7; D gene uncertain. Germline lookup yields CDR1 SGHAT and CDR2 FQNNGV. CDR3 size: 12 residues. V lost 2 bases and J 4 bases, leaving 6 bases between the germline ends. The CDR3 region is CASSLRRYEQYF. In DNA form, the CDR3 reads TGTGCCAGCAGCTTAAGGAGATACGAGCAGTACTTC. The full variable domain, rest sourced from reference TRBV11-2 and TRBJ2-7, is EAGVAQSPRYKIIEKRQSVAFWCNPISGHATLYWYQQILGQGPKLLIQFQNNGVVDDSQLPKDRFSAERLKGVDSTLKIQPAKLEDSAVYLCASSLRRYEQYFGPGTRLTVT.

In its sample, this clonotype was seen a few times. The genes are TRBV24-1 and TRBJ2-3; D tentatively fits TRBD1 or TRBD2 (6 bases each). V was pared by 5 bases and J by 0 bases, with 14 bases between. The CDR3 extends over 16 amino acids. Per the germline V gene, CDR1 is KGHDR and CDR2 is SFDVKD. CDR3 bases: TGTGCCACCAGTGTCCCACAGGGAGGAAGCACAGATACGCAGTATTTT. Protein product: CATSVPQGGSTDTQYF.